The T cell receptor beta chain under discussion was sequenced for a study of T cells after yellow fever vaccination. Study as a whole: Fractions low in cell number were prepared with SMART-Seq v4 Ultra Low Input. Overall study findings and caveats: A weaker secondary response peaked on day 5, the primary on day 15.

This clonotype was counted at least ten times. The antigen is undetermined. V lost 3 bases, J lost 3 bases, and 9 bases lay in between. This CDR3 is built from 13 residues. CDR1 is SGHTA and CDR2 is FQGNSA in the germline V gene. TCRdb reprocessed the 5' RACE reads via MiXCR and lists one record per CDR3 protein. Of over 150,000 distinct CDR3 sequences in the sample, roughly 6.2% were seen once. The chain has TRBV7-2 and TRBJ2-7; D gene ambiguous. The TCR was taken from a man younger than 35 who received the YFV17D yellow fever vaccine. Sequencing was performed on CD4+ T cells sorted from PBMCs, taken on the day of the first yellow fever vaccination. CDR3 amino acids: CASSFDGYYEQYF. CDR3 DNA: TGTGCCAGCAGCTTCGATGGCTACTACGAGCAGTACTTC.